One and the same sample provided the 17 T cell receptor beta chains below, sequenced in a study of CD4+ T cells in melanoma. Libraries were prepared by immunoSEQ multiplex PCR; TCRdb keeps only in-frame clonotypes and omits some of them. Seen here are roughly 52,000 clones, roughly 69% observed once, and the top ten hold about 5%. Source material: tumor tissue. The receptors originated from a human donor with melanoma.

The rearrangement uses TRBV23-1 and TRBJ1-3; D remains unclear. TRBV23-1 is an ORF; its function is uncertain. Trimming stripped 1 base from V and 4 bases from J, with 8 bases between. The CDR3 runs to 14 residues. The CDR3 reads CASSQWLSGNTIYF. CDR3 coding DNA: TGCGCCAGCAGTCAATGGCTTTCAGGAAACACCATATATTTT.

The J gene is TRBJ1-5, the V gene TRBV7-6; tentatively, D is TRBD1 (6 bases). The CDR3 is 16 residues long. Germline CDR1 and CDR2: SGHVS and FNYEAQ. Trimming stripped 4 bases from V and 7 bases from J, with 20 bases between. CDR3 protein: CASSSGVLGQEQPQHF. CDR3 nucleotides: TGTGCCAGCAGCTCGGGAGTACTGGGACAAGAGCAGCCCCAGCATTTT.

This chain links TRBV7-9 with TRBJ2-1, with TRBD2 identical over 7 bases. Germline CDR1 reads SEHNR; CDR2 reads FQNEAQ (reference sequence). This CDR3 has 15 amino acids. The trim removed 5 bases at V and 8 bases at J, leaving 12 bases unmatched. CDR3 region: CASSSGGRAGDEQFF. The DNA for the CDR3 is TGTGCCAGCAGCAGTGGCGGTCGGGCGGGGGATGAGCAGTTCTTC.

This clone has a handful of counts. This rearrangement joins TRBV9 to TRBJ1-6; D remains ambiguous. The CDR3 extends over 15 amino acids. CDR1 SGDLS and CDR2 YYNGEE come from the germline V gene. V was pared by 0 bases and J by 5 bases, with 9 bases between. CDR3 nucleotide sequence: TGTGCCAGCAGCGTAGCCAGTTTCAATAATTCACCCCTCCACTTT. Its translation is CASSVASFNNSPLHF.

This chain uses TRBV16 with TRBJ1-5; D is possibly TRBD1 (5 bases). This CDR3 spans 14 amino acids. V was shortened by 4 bases and J by 4 bases, with 11 bases between the two germline ends. CDR1 KGHSY and CDR2 FQNENV come from the germline V gene. CDR3 sequence: CASSPSGRNQPQHF. CDR3 coding DNA: TGTGCCAGCAGCCCCTCGGGGCGAAATCAGCCCCAGCATTTT.

The chain combines TRBV2 with TRBJ2-5, with D tentatively TRBD2 (5 bases). Germline CDR1 and CDR2: SNHLY and FYNNEI. CDR3 length equals 12 residues. The V and J ends lost 5 bases and 5 bases respectively, with 9 bases between them. The CDR3 DNA sequence: TGTGCCAGCAGTACAAGCGGCGAGACCCAGTACTTC. Protein: CASSTSGETQYF.

The chain has TRBV13 and TRBJ2-2, with 10 positions matching TRBD2. V lost 5 bases and J lost 3; bases outside the gene matches: 18. Germline V gene lookup returns CDR1 PRHDT and CDR2 FYEKMQ (reference sequence). CDR3 length equals 20 residues. The CDR3 spells CASSPRPLLIAGGHTGELFF. The CDR3 DNA follows: TGTGCCAGCAGCCCCCGCCCCTTACTAATAGCGGGGGGTCACACCGGGGAGCTGTTTTTT.

The chain combines TRBV18 with TRBJ1-2, with D unresolved. This CDR3 spans 14 amino acids. Germline CDR1 and CDR2: KGHSH and LQKENI. The V gene lost 3 bases and the J gene lost 3 bases, with 11 bases spanning the gap. The CDR3 nucleotides read TGTGCCAGCTCACCCCTGAGACGGGACTATGGCTACACCTTC. The encoded protein is CASSPLRRDYGYTF.

The chain employs TRBV6-6 and TRBJ2-2; D gene unclear. CDR1 and CDR2 from the germline V gene are MNHNY and SVGAGI (reference sequence). The ends were cut back, 5 bases at V and 3 bases at J, with 13 bases in the middle. The CDR3 contains 15 residues. The CDR3 loop reads CASSNPAIDTGELFF. The CDR3 DNA sequence: TGTGCCAGCAGTAACCCAGCAATAGACACCGGGGAGCTGTTTTTT.

The table lists this clone with a few counts. V is TRBV28 and J is TRBJ1-2; D is ambiguous. V was clipped by 2 bases and J by 7 bases, with 11 bases between them. Germline loops: CDR1 MDHEN, CDR2 SYDVKM. This CDR3 region has 13 residues. CDR3 sequence: CASSLRGLGGYTF. For the CDR3, the DNA is TGTGCCAGCAGTTTAAGAGGGTTAGGTGGCTACACCTTC.

This clone is a singleton in its sample. The gene calls are TRBV29-1 and TRBJ1-1, with TRBD1 matching 7 bases. The CDR3 loop spans 14 amino acids. V trimming: 3 bases; J trimming: 7 bases; junction bases outside the gene matches: 11. The germline V gene encodes CDR1 SQVTM and CDR2 ANQGSEA. The CDR3 sequence: CSVDRSGGGVEAFF. CDR3 in DNA: TGCAGCGTTGATCGTTCAGGGGGAGGTGTTGAAGCTTTCTTT.

The chain carries TRBV5-1 and TRBJ1-1; D is unresolved. Germline V gene lookup returns CDR1 SGHRS and CDR2 YFSETQ. The CDR3 is 15 amino acids. V gave up 0 bases and J gave up 0 bases, with 9 bases separating them. The CDR3 region is CASSLVEGMNTEAFF. The CDR3 nucleotides read TGCGCCAGCAGCTTGGTTGAGGGAATGAACACTGAAGCTTTCTTT.

This sequence joins TRBV5-1 and TRBJ2-1; 7 bases are a match to TRBD1. The germline CDR1 and CDR2 sequences are SGHRS and YFSETQ. Unmatched junction bases numbered 4, after V lost 4 bases and J lost 6 bases. There are 13 residues in the CDR3. CDR3 DNA: TGCGCCAGCAGCCTTCAGGGGGTCAATGAGCAGTTCTTC. It yields the protein CASSLQGVNEQFF.

The gene calls are TRBV7-2 and TRBJ2-1, with D perhaps TRBD2 (5 bases). Germline V CDR1 and CDR2: SGHTA, FQGNSA. The CDR3 spans 13 residues. Trimming cost V 5 bases and J 12 bases, with 17 bases left between them. CDR3 residues: CASSDYVGVRQFF. The CDR3 region has the DNA TGTGCCAGCAGCGACTACGTCGGAGTGAGGCAGTTCTTC.

The chain employs TRBV10-3 and TRBJ2-7, with D possibly called TRBD1 or TRBD2 (5 bases each). CDR1 and CDR2 from the germline V gene are ENHRY and SYGVKD. Between the trimmed V and J ends, which lost 6 bases and 6 bases, there was a span of 24 bases. The CDR3 consists of 16 residues. This CDR3 is CAIRPGPPVGNSEQYF. The CDR3 DNA sequence: TGTGCCATCAGGCCGGGGCCCCCGGTTGGTAACAGCGAGCAGTACTTC.

As DNA, the CDR3 is TGTGCCAGCAGGGGCCACAGCAAAACCTACGGCTACACCTTC. Translation gives CASRGHSKTYGYTF. This chain connects TRBV6-6 to TRBJ1-2, with D uncertain. The CDR3 totals 14 residues. The germline CDR1 and CDR2 sequences are MNHNY and SVGAGI (reference sequence). Trimming shortened V by 6 bases and J by 8 bases, and 19 bases separated the two germline ends.

CDR3 coding DNA: TGCGCCAGCACCCCGGGGTCAGGGGGCTTGGACGAGCAGTACTTC. Amino acids: CASTPGSGGLDEQYF. The chain employs TRBV5-1 and TRBJ2-7, with TRBD1 matching 8 bases. V dropped 6 bases and J dropped 5; count of bases not matched to a gene: 13. CDR3 length: 15 residues. The germline gives CDR1 SGHRS, CDR2 YFSETQ.